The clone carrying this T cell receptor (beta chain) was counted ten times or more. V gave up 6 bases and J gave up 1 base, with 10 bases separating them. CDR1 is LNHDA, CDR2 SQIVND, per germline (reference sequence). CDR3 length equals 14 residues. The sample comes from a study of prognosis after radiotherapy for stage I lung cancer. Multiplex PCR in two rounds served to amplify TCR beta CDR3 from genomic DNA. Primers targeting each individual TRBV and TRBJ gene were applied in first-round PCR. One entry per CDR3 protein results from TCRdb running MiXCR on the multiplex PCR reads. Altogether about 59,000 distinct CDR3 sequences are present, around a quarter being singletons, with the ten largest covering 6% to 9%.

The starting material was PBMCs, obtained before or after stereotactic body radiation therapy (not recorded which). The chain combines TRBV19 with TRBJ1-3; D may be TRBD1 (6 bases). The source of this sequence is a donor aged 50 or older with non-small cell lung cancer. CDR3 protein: CASRDSLSGNTIYF. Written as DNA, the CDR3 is TGTGCCAGTAGGGACAGCCTATCTGGAAACACCATATATTTT.